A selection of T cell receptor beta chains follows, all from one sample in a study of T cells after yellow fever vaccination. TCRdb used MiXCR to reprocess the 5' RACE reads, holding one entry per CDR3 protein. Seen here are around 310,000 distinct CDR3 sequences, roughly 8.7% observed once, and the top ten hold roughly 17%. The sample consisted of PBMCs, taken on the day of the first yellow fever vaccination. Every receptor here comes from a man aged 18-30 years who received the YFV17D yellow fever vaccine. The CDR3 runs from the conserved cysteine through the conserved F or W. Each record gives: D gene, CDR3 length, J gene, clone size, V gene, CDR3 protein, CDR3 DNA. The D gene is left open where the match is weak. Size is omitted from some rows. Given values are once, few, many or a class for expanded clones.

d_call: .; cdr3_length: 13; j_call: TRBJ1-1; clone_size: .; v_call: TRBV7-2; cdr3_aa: CASSRGRNTEAFF; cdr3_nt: TGTGCCAGCAGCCGGGGGAGGAACACTGAAGCTTTCTTT
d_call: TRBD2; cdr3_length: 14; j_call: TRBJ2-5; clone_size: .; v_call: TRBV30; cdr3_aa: CAWSGGGTQETQYF; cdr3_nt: TGTGCCTGGAGTGGGGGGGGAACCCAAGAAACCCAGTACTTC
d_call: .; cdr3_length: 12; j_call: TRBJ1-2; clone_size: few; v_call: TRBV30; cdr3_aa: CAWTSAAYGYTF; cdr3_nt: TGTGCCTGGACCTCGGCAGCCTATGGCTACACCTTC
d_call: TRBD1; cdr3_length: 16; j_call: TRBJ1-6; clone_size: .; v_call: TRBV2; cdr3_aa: CASSARTGGENSPLHF; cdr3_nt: TGTGCCAGCAGTGCCCGGACAGGGGGCGAGAATTCACCCCTCCACTTT
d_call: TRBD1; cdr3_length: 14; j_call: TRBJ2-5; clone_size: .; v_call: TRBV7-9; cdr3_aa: CASSIQGVRETQYF; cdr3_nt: TGTGCCAGCAGCATCCAGGGGGTGCGAGAGACCCAGTACTTC
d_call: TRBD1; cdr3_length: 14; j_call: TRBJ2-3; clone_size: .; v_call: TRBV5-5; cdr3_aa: CARSPGQGSDTQYF; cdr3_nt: TGTGCCAGGAGCCCCGGACAGGGGTCAGATACGCAGTATTTT
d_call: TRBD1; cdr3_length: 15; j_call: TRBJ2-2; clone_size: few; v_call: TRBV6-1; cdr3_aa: CASTPDRTNTGELFF; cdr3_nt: TGTGCCAGCACCCCGGACAGGACTAACACCGGGGAGCTGTTTTTT
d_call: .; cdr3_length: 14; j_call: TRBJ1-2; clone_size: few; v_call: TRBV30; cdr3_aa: CAWGTRNRVDGYTF; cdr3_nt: TGTGCCTGGGGGACCCGAAACAGGGTGGATGGCTACACCTTC
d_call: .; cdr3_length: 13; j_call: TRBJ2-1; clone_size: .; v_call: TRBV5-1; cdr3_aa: CASSSLTGNEQFF; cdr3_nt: TGCGCCAGCAGCTCCCTAACAGGGAATGAGCAGTTCTTC
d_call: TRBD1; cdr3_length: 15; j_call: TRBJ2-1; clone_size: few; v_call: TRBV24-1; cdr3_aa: CATSDRTGNVNEQFF; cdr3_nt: TGTGCCACCAGTGACCGGACAGGGAACGTCAATGAGCAGTTCTTC
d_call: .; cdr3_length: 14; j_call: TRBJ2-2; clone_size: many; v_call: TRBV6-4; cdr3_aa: CASGKTGNTGELFF; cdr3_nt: TGTGCCAGCGGGAAGACAGGGAACACCGGGGAGCTGTTTTTT
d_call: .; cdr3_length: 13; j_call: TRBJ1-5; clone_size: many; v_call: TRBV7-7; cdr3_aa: CASSLGLNQPQHF; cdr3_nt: TGTGCTAGCAGCTTAGGATTAAATCAGCCCCAGCATTTT
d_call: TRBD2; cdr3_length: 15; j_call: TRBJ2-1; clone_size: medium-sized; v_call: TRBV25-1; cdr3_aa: CASSELAGEVNEQFF; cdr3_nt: TGTGCCAGCAGTGAATTAGCGGGGGAGGTCAATGAGCAGTTCTTC
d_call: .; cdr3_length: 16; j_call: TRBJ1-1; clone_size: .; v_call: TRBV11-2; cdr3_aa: CASSFVTGRMNTEAFF; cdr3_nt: TGTGCCAGCAGCTTCGTAACAGGGAGGATGAACACTGAAGCTTTCTTT
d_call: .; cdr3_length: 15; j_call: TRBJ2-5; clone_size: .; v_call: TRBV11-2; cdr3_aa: CASSTGAGQVETQYF; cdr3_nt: TGTGCCAGCAGTACCGGAGCGGGACAGGTTGAGACCCAGTACTTC
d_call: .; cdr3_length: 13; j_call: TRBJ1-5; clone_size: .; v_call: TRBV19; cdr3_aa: CASSNLDNQPQHF; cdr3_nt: TGTGCCAGTAGTAATCTGGACAATCAGCCCCAGCATTTT
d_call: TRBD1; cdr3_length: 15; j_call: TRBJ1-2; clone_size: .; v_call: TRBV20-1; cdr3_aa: CSARDSKQGWDGYTF; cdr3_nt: TGCAGTGCTAGGGATTCCAAACAGGGGTGGGATGGCTACACCTTC
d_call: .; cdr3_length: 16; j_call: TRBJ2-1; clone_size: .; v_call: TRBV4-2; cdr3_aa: CASSQARETTYNEQFF; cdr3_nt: TGTGCCAGCAGCCAAGCTCGGGAGACAACTTACAATGAGCAGTTCTTC
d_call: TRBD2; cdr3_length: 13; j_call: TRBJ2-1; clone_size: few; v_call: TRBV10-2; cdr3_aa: CASTGGGGKEQFF; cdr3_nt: TGCGCCAGCACTGGCGGGGGGGGGAAAGAGCAGTTCTTC
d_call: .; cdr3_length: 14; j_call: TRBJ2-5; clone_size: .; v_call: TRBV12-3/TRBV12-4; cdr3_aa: CASNREGEQETQYF; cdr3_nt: TGTGCCAGCAACCGCGAGGGGGAACAAGAGACCCAGTACTTC
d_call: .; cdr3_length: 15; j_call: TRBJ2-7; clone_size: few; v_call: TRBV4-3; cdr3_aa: CASSQDLTSPYEQYF; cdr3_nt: TGCGCCAGCAGCCAAGATCTGACATCACCCTACGAGCAGTACTTC
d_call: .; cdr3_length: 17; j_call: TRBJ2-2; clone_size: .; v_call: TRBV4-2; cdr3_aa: CASSPGAGRENTGELFF; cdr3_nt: TGTGCCAGCAGTCCCGGAGCAGGTAGAGAGAACACCGGGGAGCTGTTTTTT
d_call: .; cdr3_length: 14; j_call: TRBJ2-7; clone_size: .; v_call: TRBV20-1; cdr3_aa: CSARETASSYEQYF; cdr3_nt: TGCAGTGCTAGAGAGACAGCGAGCTCCTACGAGCAGTACTTC
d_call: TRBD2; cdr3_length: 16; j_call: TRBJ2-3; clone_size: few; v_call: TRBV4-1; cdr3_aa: CASSQEKAGDSDTQYF; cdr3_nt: TGCGCCAGCAGCCAAGAAAAAGCGGGGGATTCGGATACGCAGTATTTT
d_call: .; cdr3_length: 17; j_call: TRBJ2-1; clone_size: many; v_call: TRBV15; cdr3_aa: CATSRDAGTQPYNEQFF; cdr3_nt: TGTGCCACCAGCAGAGACGCAGGGACCCAACCGTACAATGAGCAGTTCTTC
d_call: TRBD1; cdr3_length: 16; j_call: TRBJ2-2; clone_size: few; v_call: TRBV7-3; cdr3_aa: CASSYGTGGATGELFF; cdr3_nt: TGTGCCAGCAGTTACGGGACAGGGGGCGCGACCGGGGAGCTGTTTTTT
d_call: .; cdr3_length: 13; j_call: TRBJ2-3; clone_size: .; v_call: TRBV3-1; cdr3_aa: CASGHLATDTQYF; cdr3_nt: TGTGCCAGCGGCCATCTTGCCACAGATACGCAGTATTTT
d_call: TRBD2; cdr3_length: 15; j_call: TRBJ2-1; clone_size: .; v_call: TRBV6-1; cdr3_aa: CASVLAGFSYNEQFF; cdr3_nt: TGTGCCAGCGTGCTAGCGGGGTTCTCCTACAATGAGCAGTTCTTC
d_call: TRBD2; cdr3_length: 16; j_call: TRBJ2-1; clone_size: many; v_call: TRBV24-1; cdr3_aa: CATSDFGGAGYNEQFF; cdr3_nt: TGTGCCACCAGTGATTTCGGGGGGGCAGGCTACAATGAGCAGTTCTTC
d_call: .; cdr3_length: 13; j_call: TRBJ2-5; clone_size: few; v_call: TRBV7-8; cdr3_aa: CASSLAPPETQYF; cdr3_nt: TGTGCCAGCAGCTTAGCTCCTCCAGAGACCCAGTACTTC
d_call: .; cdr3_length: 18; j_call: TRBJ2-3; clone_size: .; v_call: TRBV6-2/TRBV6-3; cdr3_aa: CASSYLPYGDGGTDTQYF; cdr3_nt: TGTGCCAGCAGTTACTTGCCATACGGGGACGGTGGCACAGATACGCAGTATTTT
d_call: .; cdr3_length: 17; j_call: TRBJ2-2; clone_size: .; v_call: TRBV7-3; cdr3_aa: CASSPNGGGFNTGELFF; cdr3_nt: TGTGCCAGCAGCCCTAACGGGGGAGGTTTTAACACCGGGGAGCTGTTTTTT
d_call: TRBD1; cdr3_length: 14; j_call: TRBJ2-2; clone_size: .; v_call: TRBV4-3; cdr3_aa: CASSFSRGPGELFF; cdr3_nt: TGCGCCAGCAGCTTCAGCAGGGGGCCCGGGGAGCTGTTTTTT
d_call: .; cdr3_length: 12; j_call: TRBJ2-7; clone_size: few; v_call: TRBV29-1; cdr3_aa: CSVVGGDYEQYF; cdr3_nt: TGCAGCGTTGTTGGCGGTGACTACGAGCAGTACTTC
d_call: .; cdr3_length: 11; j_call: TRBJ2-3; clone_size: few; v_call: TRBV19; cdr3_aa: CATFMGDTQYF; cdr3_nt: TGTGCCACCTTTATGGGGGATACGCAGTATTTT
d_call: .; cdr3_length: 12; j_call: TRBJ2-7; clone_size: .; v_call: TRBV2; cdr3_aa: CASSDEGYEQYF; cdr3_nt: TGTGCCAGCAGTGATGAGGGCTACGAGCAGTACTTC
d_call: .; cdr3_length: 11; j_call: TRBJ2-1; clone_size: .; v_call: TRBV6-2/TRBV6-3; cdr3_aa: CATEEYSEQFF; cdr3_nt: TGTGCCACCGAAGAGTACAGCGAGCAGTTCTTC
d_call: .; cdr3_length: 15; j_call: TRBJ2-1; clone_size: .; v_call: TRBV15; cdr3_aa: CATSTDRRLYNEQFF; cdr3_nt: TGTGCCACCAGCACCGACAGGCGACTTTACAATGAGCAGTTCTTC
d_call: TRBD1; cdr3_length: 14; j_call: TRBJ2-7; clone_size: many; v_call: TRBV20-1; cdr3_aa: CSARGARGTSEQYF; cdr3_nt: TGCAGTGCTAGAGGGGCCAGGGGGACATCCGAGCAGTACTTC
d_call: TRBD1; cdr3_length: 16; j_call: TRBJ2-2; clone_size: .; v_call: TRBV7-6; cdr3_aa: CASSFDREAVPGELFF; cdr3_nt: TGTGCCAGCAGCTTCGACAGGGAAGCGGTCCCCGGGGAGCTGTTTTTT
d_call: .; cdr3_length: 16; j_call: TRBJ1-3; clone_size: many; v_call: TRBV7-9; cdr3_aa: CASSLAERGSGNTIYF; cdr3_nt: TGTGCCAGCAGCTTAGCCGAACGAGGCTCTGGAAACACCATATATTTT
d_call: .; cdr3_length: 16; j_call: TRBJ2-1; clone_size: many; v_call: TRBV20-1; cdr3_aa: CSASTPGSGNYNEQFF; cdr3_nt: TGCAGTGCTAGCACCCCGGGGAGCGGTAATTACAATGAGCAGTTCTTC
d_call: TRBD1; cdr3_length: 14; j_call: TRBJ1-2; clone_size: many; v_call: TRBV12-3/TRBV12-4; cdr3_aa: CASSSTGSDYGYTF; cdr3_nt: TGTGCCAGCAGCTCGACAGGGTCCGACTATGGCTACACCTTC
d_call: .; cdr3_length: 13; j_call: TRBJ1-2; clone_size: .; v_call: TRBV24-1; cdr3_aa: CATSDSGYRGYTF; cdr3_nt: TGTGCCACCAGTGATTCAGGGTACCGGGGCTACACCTTC
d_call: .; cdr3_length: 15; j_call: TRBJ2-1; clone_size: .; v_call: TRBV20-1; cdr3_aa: CSARGMRSSYNEQFF; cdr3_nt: TGCAGTGCTAGAGGAATGCGTAGCTCCTACAATGAGCAGTTCTTC
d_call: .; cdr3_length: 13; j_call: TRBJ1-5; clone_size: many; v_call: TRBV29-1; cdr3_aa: CSVRFGSNQPQHF; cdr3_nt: TGCAGCGTTCGTTTCGGTAGCAATCAGCCCCAGCATTTT
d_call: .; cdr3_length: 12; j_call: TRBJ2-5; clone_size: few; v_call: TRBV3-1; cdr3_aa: CASSPDMETQYF; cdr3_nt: TGTGCCAGCAGCCCGGACATGGAGACCCAGTACTTC
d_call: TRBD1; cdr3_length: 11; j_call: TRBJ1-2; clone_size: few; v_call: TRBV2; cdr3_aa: CASEFRDRVLF; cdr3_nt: TGTGCCAGCGAATTCCGGGACAGGGTACTGTTC
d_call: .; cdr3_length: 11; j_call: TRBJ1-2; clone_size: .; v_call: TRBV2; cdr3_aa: CASGRNGGYTF; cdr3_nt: TGTGCCAGCGGGAGGAACGGGGGCTACACCTTC
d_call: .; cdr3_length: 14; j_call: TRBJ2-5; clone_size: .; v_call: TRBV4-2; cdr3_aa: CASSQDSLKETQYF; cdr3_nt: TGTGCCAGCAGCCAAGATAGTCTCAAAGAGACCCAGTACTTC
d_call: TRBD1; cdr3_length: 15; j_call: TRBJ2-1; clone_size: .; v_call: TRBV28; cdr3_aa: CASSSGQVGYNEQFF; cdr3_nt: TGTGCCAGCAGTTCCGGACAGGTCGGCTACAATGAGCAGTTCTTC
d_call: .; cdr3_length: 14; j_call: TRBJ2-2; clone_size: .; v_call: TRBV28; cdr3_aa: CASSQTVNTGELFF; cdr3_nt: TGTGCCAGCAGCCAAACCGTGAACACCGGGGAGCTGTTTTTT
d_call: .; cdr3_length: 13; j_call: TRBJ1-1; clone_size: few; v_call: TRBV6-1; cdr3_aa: CASTNGVNTEAFF; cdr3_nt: TGTGCCAGTACCAACGGGGTGAACACTGAAGCTTTCTTT
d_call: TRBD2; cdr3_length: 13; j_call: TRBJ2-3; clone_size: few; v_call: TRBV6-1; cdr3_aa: CAAQRGPTDTQYF; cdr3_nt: TGTGCCGCTCAGCGGGGGCCCACAGATACGCAGTATTTT
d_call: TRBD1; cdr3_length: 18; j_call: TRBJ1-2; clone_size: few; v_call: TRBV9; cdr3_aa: CASSVYQNLLGQGDGYTF; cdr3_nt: TGTGCCAGCAGCGTATATCAAAATCTCCTTGGACAGGGCGATGGCTACACCTTC